This T cell receptor (beta chain) was recorded in a study of cytomegalovirus exposure and HLA in healthy donors. CDR1 and CDR2 (germline): SGDLS, YYNGEE. Trimming at V came to 3 bases and at J to 8 bases, leaving 6 bases not matched to a gene. This CDR3 contains 15 residues. PCR involved 60 Vbeta and 13 Jbeta primers. Profiled with immunoSEQ multiplex PCR; TCRdb holds only in-frame clones, not every one. The data contain 170,000 or so clones, around four fifths of them singletons. The J gene is TRBJ1-6, the V gene TRBV9; 9 nucleotides match TRBD1. The receptor's source is a woman aged 55-69 years in good health and CMV-seropositive. The sequenced sample was PBMCs. CDR3 loop: CASSASGQGDSPLHF. In nucleotides, the CDR3 is TGTGCCAGCAGCGCCTCGGGACAGGGTGATTCACCCCTCCACTTT.